This T cell receptor (beta chain) was obtained from a study of T cell responses to AZD1222 COVID-19 vaccine. The overall study: It was second doses at about 4 or about 12 weeks that were pooled.

With regard to this clone: Its specificity is unknown.

Study conclusions and caveats: It was only after the peak T cell response that any repertoires were sampled.

The CDR3 is 16 amino acids. In germline, CDR1 is SGHDT, CDR2 YYEEEE. Trimming cost V 7 bases and J 1 base, with 18 bases left between them. TCRdb's table, derived via immunoSEQ multiplex PCR, lists solely in-frame clones and lacks some. The sample lists some 150,000 clones, roughly 89% occurring once. The source of this sequence is an adult in good health. The sample consisted of peripheral blood, taken on day 0 of AZD1222 vaccination. The chain combines TRBV5-6 with TRBJ2-1; D might be TRBD2 (5 bases). Here the CDR3 DNA reads TGTGCCAGCGGGAGAGCCGGCGATGTTTCCTACAATGAGCAGTTCTTC. It encodes CASGRAGDVSYNEQFF.